The 26 T cell receptor beta chains below come from one sample, sequenced in a study of T cell responses to AZD1222 COVID-19 vaccine. The protocol was immunoSEQ multiplex PCR, while the TCRdb copy is restricted to in-frame clones and leaves out a portion. In the table there are roughly 150,000 clones, about 93% of which are singletons. The material was peripheral blood, obtained on day 0 of AZD1222 vaccination. Receptor source: an adult in good health.

The chain recombines TRBV19 with TRBJ1-2, with TRBD1 identical over 7 bases. J lost 8 bases, V lost 6 bases, and 6 bases had no gene match. CDR3 length: 12 amino acids. Germline values: CDR1 LNHDA, CDR2 SQIVND (reference sequence). Written as DNA, the CDR3 is TGTGCCAGTAGCCCCAGGGGGGGCGGCTACACCTTC. As protein: CASSPRGGGYTF.

In this sample, this clone turned up once. The chain recombines TRBV11-3 with TRBJ1-2, with D possibly being TRBD1 (5 bases). Germline CDR1 is SGHNT and CDR2 is YENEEA. The V and J ends lost 2 bases and 8 bases respectively, with 12 bases between them. CDR3 length: 13 amino acids. The CDR3 bases are TGTGCCAGCAGCTTAACTGGGGCCGAAGGCTACACCTTC. Translation gives CASSLTGAEGYTF.

The chain joins TRBV2 to TRBJ2-7, with D perhaps TRBD2 (5 bases). The CDR3 sequence is 12 residues long. Germline lookup yields CDR1 SNHLY and CDR2 FYNNEI. Trimming removed 2 bases from V and 9 bases from J, with 11 bases in between. CDR3 residues: CASSERPGGQYF. The CDR3 nucleotides are TGTGCCAGCAGTGAAAGGCCCGGAGGGCAGTACTTC.

The chain is built from TRBV10-3 and TRBJ1-2; 10 nucleotides align to TRBD1. This CDR3 is built from 15 residues. V was clipped by 1 base and J by 5 bases; unmatched bases: 4. Looked up from germline, CDR1 is ENHRY and CDR2 is SYGVKD. CDR3 in DNA: TGTGCCATCAGTGAGTTGACAGGGGGCTCTTATGGCTACACCTTC. Residues: CAISELTGGSYGYTF.

This chain uses TRBV29-1 with TRBJ2-1; maybe TRBD2 (6 bases). The germline V gene encodes CDR1 SQVTM and CDR2 ANQGSEA. The ends were cut back, 4 bases at V and 7 bases at J, with 14 bases in the middle. The CDR3 spans 13 residues. The CDR3 DNA reads as TGCAGCGTTGGGTGGCGGGGTGGGAATGAGCAGTTCTTC. Encoded protein: CSVGWRGGNEQFF.

V gene TRBV11-1 combines with J gene TRBJ2-5; possible D gene TRBD1, 5 bases. Germline V gene lookup returns CDR1 SGHAT and CDR2 FQDESV (reference sequence). CDR3 size: 15 residues. V was clipped by 4 bases and J by 1 base, with 13 bases between them. In DNA form, the CDR3 reads TGTGCCAGCAGCTCAACGACAGTTGGCCAAGAGACCCAGTACTTC. Translated: CASSSTTVGQETQYF.

Ten or more counts support this clone. This chain links TRBV28 with TRBJ2-5; 14 nucleotides line up with TRBD2. Trimming at V came to 7 bases and at J to 4 bases, leaving 8 bases not matched to a gene. CDR3 length equals 16 residues. Germline CDR1 is MDHEN and CDR2 is SYDVKM. The CDR3 coding sequence is TGTGCCAGCACCGTACTCGGGACTAGCGGGGGAGAGACCCAGTACTTC. Translating gives CASTVLGTSGGETQYF.

The chain uses TRBV6-2 or TRBV6-3 and TRBJ1-2; 8 bases fit TRBD1. With 2 bases clipped from V and 3 bases from J, the junction kept 8 bases outside the gene matches. In germline, CDR1 is MNHEY, CDR2 SVGEGT. The CDR3 contains 16 residues. CDR3 in DNA: TGTGCCAGCAGTTACCCAGTAGCGGGACAGGACTATGGCTACACCTTC. Its protein product is CASSYPVAGQDYGYTF.

The chain joins TRBV6-6 to TRBJ1-6; perhaps TRBD1 as D (6 bases). Germline assignment: CDR1 MNHNY and CDR2 SVGAGI (reference sequence). The CDR3 loop spans 16 amino acids. Trimming removed 0 bases from V and 5 bases from J, with 11 bases in between. The CDR3 protein is CASSYSRTVNNSPLHF. CDR3 nucleotide sequence: TGTGCCAGCAGTTACTCGAGGACAGTGAATAATTCACCCCTCCACTTT.

The V call is TRBV29-1, the J call TRBJ1-2; D gene unclear. The CDR3 has 11 residues. V gave up 2 bases and J gave up 4 bases, with 5 bases separating them. In germline, CDR1 is SQVTM, CDR2 ANQGSEA. CDR3 sequence: CSVELFYGYTF. The DNA of the CDR3 is TGCAGCGTTGAATTATTCTATGGCTACACCTTC.

The CDR3 DNA follows: TGTGCCACCAGCCCGGGACAGACCTCCTACGAGCAGTACTTC. Amino acids: CATSPGQTSYEQYF. The chain employs TRBV24-1 and TRBJ2-7, with 7 bases aligning to TRBD1. Germline V gene data show CDR1 as KGHDR and CDR2 as SFDVKD. The V gene end was trimmed by 7 bases and the J gene end by 0 bases; junction bases not matched to a gene: 5. The CDR3 is made up of 14 amino acids.

The V gene is TRBV6-2 or TRBV6-3, the J gene TRBJ1-1, with D unclear. Germline CDR1 and CDR2: MNHEY and SVGEGT. CDR3 length: 14 amino acids. V was trimmed by 0 bases and J by 5 bases, leaving 10 bases between them. The chain's CDR3 is CASSYSQAGTEAFF. The CDR3, as DNA: TGTGCCAGCAGTTACTCCCAGGCGGGGACTGAAGCTTTCTTT.

The chain links TRBV30 to TRBJ1-2; 7 nucleotides line up with TRBD1. This CDR3 has 13 residues. V shed 2 bases, J shed 10 bases, and the junction held 10 bases outside the gene matches. The germline CDR1 and CDR2 sequences are GTSNPN and SVGIG (reference sequence). The CDR3 is CAWSKGTGEDYTF. For the CDR3, the DNA is TGTGCCTGGAGTAAGGGAACAGGGGAGGACTACACCTTC.

The gene calls are TRBV9 and TRBJ1-6, with no clear D. The CDR3 contains 14 residues. Germline V gene lookup returns CDR1 SGDLS and CDR2 YYNGEE. With 3 bases removed from V and 6 bases from J, the gap between germline ends came to 10 bases. CDR3 amino acids: CASSARRCNSPLHF. Here the CDR3 DNA reads TGTGCCAGCAGCGCCCGACGATGTAATTCACCCCTCCACTTT.

This rearrangement joins TRBV5-1 to TRBJ2-3; tentatively, D is TRBD1 or TRBD2 (5 bases each). In germline, CDR1 is SGHRS, CDR2 YFSETQ. There are 15 residues in the CDR3. Trimming took off 4 bases at V and 2 bases at J, with 14 bases between the two ends. CDR3 residues: CASSSGGGVTDTQYF. CDR3 DNA sequence: TGCGCCAGCAGCAGTGGTGGGGGAGTCACAGATACGCAGTATTTT.

V gene TRBV21-1 combines with J gene TRBJ1-1; TRBD1 was called by the table and not checked on the DNA. TRBV21-1 is a pseudogene segment. The CDR3 loop spans 16 amino acids. The CDR3 loop is CASSKGTGLPGTEAFF. CDR3 nucleotide sequence: TGTGCCAGCAGCAAAGGGACAGGGCTTCCAGGCACTGAAGCTTTCTTT.

This clone occurred once. This chain connects TRBV11-2 to TRBJ2-2; the D is unclear. Trimming removed 5 bases from V and 2 bases from J, with 15 bases in between. The CDR3 has 16 residues. In germline, CDR1 is SGHAT, CDR2 FQNNGV. In DNA, the CDR3 is TGTGCCAGCAGCACCCCTCCGGGCAGAAACACCGGGGAGCTGTTTTTT. Its protein product is CASSTPPGRNTGELFF. Complete variable domain (other parts from reference TRBV11-2 and TRBJ2-2): EAGVAQSPRYKIIEKRQSVAFWCNPISGHATLYWYQQILGQGPKLLIQFQNNGVVDDSQLPKDRFSAERLKGVDSTLKIQPAKLEDSAVYLCASSTPPGRNTGELFFGEGSRLTVL.

The chain uses TRBV19 and TRBJ2-7; 9 nucleotides line up with TRBD1. CDR1 is LNHDA, CDR2 SQIVND, per germline (reference sequence). With 3 bases clipped from V and 2 bases from J, the junction kept 5 bases outside the gene matches. The CDR3 has 15 amino acids. Written as DNA, the CDR3 is TGTGCCAGTAGTATGGGACAGGGATTGACCTACGAGCAGTACTTC. Protein: CASSMGQGLTYEQYF.

The count of this clone is one. The gene calls are TRBV5-1 and TRBJ2-5, with 12 positions matching TRBD1. The trim removed 0 bases at V and 3 bases at J, leaving 3 bases unmatched. This CDR3 region has 16 residues. In germline, CDR1 is SGHRS, CDR2 YFSETQ. CDR3: CASSLAGQGAEETQYF. The DNA of the CDR3 is TGCGCCAGCAGCTTGGCGGGACAGGGGGCTGAAGAGACCCAGTACTTC. Full variable domain (missing parts from reference TRBV5-1 and TRBJ2-5): KAGVTQTPRYLIKTRGQQVTLSCSPISGHRSVSWYQQTPGQGLQFLFEYFSETQRNKGNFPGRFSGRQFSNSRSEMNVSTLELGDSALYLCASSLAGQGAEETQYFGPGTRLLVL.

The rearrangement uses TRBV19 and TRBJ2-3; the match to TRBD1 covers 8 bases. The CDR3 is made up of 15 amino acids. In germline, CDR1 is LNHDA, CDR2 SQIVND (reference sequence). V lost 5 bases and J lost 3; bases outside the gene matches: 7. The chain's CDR3 is CASSSQGAGTDTQYF. CDR3 DNA sequence: TGTGCCAGTAGTTCCCAGGGGGCCGGGACAGATACGCAGTATTTT.

This clone was observed a handful of times. The V and J genes are TRBV5-1 and TRBJ1-1; the D gene is possibly TRBD1 (6 bases). V dropped 5 bases and J dropped 1 base, with 9 bases sitting between them. The CDR3 contains 13 residues. The germline V gene encodes CDR1 SGHRS and CDR2 YFSETQ. In DNA, the CDR3 is TGCGCCAGCAGACCGGGACAGAACACTGAAGCTTTCTTT. As protein: CASRPGQNTEAFF.

This clone was counted between two and nine times. The rearrangement links TRBV19 to TRBJ1-1; 12 nucleotides align to TRBD1. Germline V gene lookup returns CDR1 LNHDA and CDR2 SQIVND (reference sequence). Trimming took 9 bases from V and 3 from J; bases not matched to a gene: 8. CDR3 length equals 15 residues. CDR3 amino acids: CASLRGQGAYTEAFF. CDR3 in DNA: TGTGCCAGCCTTAGGGGACAGGGGGCTTACACTGAAGCTTTCTTT.

The chain combines TRBV7-9 with TRBJ1-2; weak D call: TRBD1 (6 bases). V was clipped by 4 bases and J by 4 bases, with 7 bases between them. The length of the CDR3 is 12 residues. Germline values: CDR1 SEHNR, CDR2 FQNEAQ (reference sequence). CDR3 nucleotide sequence: TGTGCCAGCAGCTGGACAGCCTATGGCTACACCTTC. Protein: CASSWTAYGYTF.

This chain links TRBV4-3 with TRBJ2-6; TRBD1 might be the D (6 bases). Germline CDR1 is LGHNA and CDR2 is YSLEER. Trimming took 3 bases from V and 4 from J, leaving 16 bases between them. The CDR3 is 17 amino acids. CDR3 residues: CASSHGSQGTGANVLTF. Written as DNA, the CDR3 is TGCGCCAGCAGCCATGGTTCACAGGGAACCGGGGCCAACGTCCTGACTTTC.

The V gene is TRBV6-6, the J gene TRBJ2-1; maybe TRBD1 (5 bases). Germline V gene data show CDR1 as MNHNY and CDR2 as SVGAGI (reference sequence). Between the trimmed V and J ends, which lost 5 bases and 7 bases, there was a span of 12 bases. The CDR3 spans 13 residues. CDR3: CASSNQPGNEQFF. As DNA, the CDR3 is TGTGCCAGCAGTAACCAACCAGGGAATGAGCAGTTCTTC.

This clone was observed once. The chain joins TRBV6-5 to TRBJ1-5, with D perhaps matching TRBD1 (5 bases). Between the trimmed V and J ends, which lost 8 bases and 0 bases, there was a span of 11 bases. This CDR3 is 14 amino acids long. CDR1 MNHEY and CDR2 SVGAGI come from the germline V gene. The CDR3 protein is CASGGYYSNQPQHF. CDR3 coding DNA: TGTGCCAGCGGGGGGTATTATAGCAATCAGCCCCAGCATTTT.